These 29 T cell receptor beta chains were sequenced from one sample in a study of blood T cell repertoires in COVID-19. Profiling relied on immunoSEQ multiplex PCR, and the TCRdb table lists in-frame clones only, not all of them. The sample includes about 150,000 clones, around 84% of them seen just once. What was sequenced was PBMCs or T cells enriched from blood (not recorded which). The receptor source for this set is a man in his forties or fifties who had recovered from COVID-19.

This chain uses TRBV7-2 with TRBJ2-7; 7 bases line up with TRBD2. Germline-derived CDR1 and CDR2 are SGHTA and FQGNSA. Trimming took 4 bases from V and 3 from J; bases not matched to a gene: 3. The CDR3 is 13 residues long. The CDR3 DNA follows: TGTGCCAGCAGCTCCAGGACTAGCTACGAGCAGTACTTC. Protein sequence: CASSSRTSYEQYF.

The gene calls are TRBV18 and TRBJ2-1, with D unclear. In germline, CDR1 is KGHSH, CDR2 LQKENI. The CDR3 consists of 14 residues. Trimming pared 1 base from V and 5 bases from J, leaving 9 bases between. CDR3 DNA: TGTGCCAGCTCACCACTTGGGCAGAACAATGAGCAGTTCTTC. Encoded protein: CASSPLGQNNEQFF. Full variable domain (remainder filled in from reference TRBV18 and TRBJ2-1): NAGVMQNPRHLVRRRGQEARLRCSPMKGHSHVYWYRQLPEEGLKFMVYLQKENIIDESGMPKERFSAEFPKEGPSILRIQQVVRGDSAAYFCASSPLGQNNEQFFGPGTRLTVL.

This clone was counted only a few times. The chain joins TRBV6-1 to TRBJ1-4; tentative D call: TRBD1 (6 bases). Germline V gene lookup returns CDR1 MNHNS and CDR2 SASEGT. The CDR3 sequence is 15 residues long. The V end lost 1 base, the J end lost 6 bases, and 12 bases lay between the germline ends. The CDR3 reads CASSEGQVGDEKLFF. Here the CDR3 DNA reads TGTGCCAGCAGTGAAGGACAGGTTGGGGATGAAAAACTGTTTTTT.

This clone was picked up a small number of times. This rearrangement joins TRBV9 to TRBJ2-2; D is undetermined. Germline values: CDR1 SGDLS, CDR2 YYNGEE. V shed 0 bases and J shed 2 bases, with 8 bases lying between them. The CDR3 loop spans 15 amino acids. The CDR3 DNA is TGTGCCAGCAGCGTAGTGGCGGTTAACACCGGGGAGCTGTTTTTT. Translation: CASSVVAVNTGELFF. Filled out from reference TRBV9 and TRBJ2-2, the complete variable domain reads DSGVTQTPKHLITATGQRVTLRCSPRSGDLSVYWYQQSLDQGLQFLIQYYNGEERAKGNILERFSAQQFPDLHSELNLSSLELGDSALYFCASSVVAVNTGELFFGEGSRLTVL.

The rearrangement uses TRBV5-6 and TRBJ1-1; a possible D gene is TRBD1 (5 bases). V was pared by 2 bases and J by 10 bases, with 15 bases between. CDR1 is SGHDT and CDR2 is YYEEEE in the germline V gene. CDR3 length: 13 amino acids. CDR3 loop: CASSFGGPGRAFF. As DNA, the CDR3 is TGTGCCAGCAGCTTCGGGGGACCCGGTAGAGCTTTCTTT.

This clone has more than one count but fewer than ten. The rearrangement links TRBV27 to TRBJ2-1, with D unresolved. Trimming cost V 7 bases and J 6 bases, with 16 bases left between them. CDR3 size: 14 residues. Germline CDR1 is MNHEY and CDR2 is SMNVEV (reference sequence). The CDR3 DNA reads TGTGCCAGCAACCCCCTAGGCCCCGGCAATGAGCAGTTCTTC. The encoded protein is CASNPLGPGNEQFF.

Comments on this clone: The conserved final phenylalanine or tryptophan is absent from the CDR3, which likely points to a read error. The limits of the CDR3 on the DNA are not certain, so only TCRdb's listed CDR3 is given. The chain recombines TRBV6-2 or TRBV6-3 with TRBJ1-3; the table calls TRBD1, which could not be checked here. Germline V gives CDR1 MNHEY, CDR2 SVGEGT. The CDR3 length equals 11 residues, ends included. The CDR3 reads CASSLGRGFHL.

This clone was seen more than once but under ten times. The gene calls are TRBV6-2 or TRBV6-3 and TRBJ1-2; a possible D gene is TRBD1 (6 bases). The CDR3 sequence is 16 residues long. V lost 8 bases and J lost 4, with 23 bases in between. In germline, CDR1 is MNHEY, CDR2 SVGEGT. The chain's CDR3 is CASGHEPDRNAYGYTF. CDR3 sequence (DNA): TGTGCCAGCGGCCACGAACCCGACAGGAACGCCTATGGCTACACCTTC.

This chain connects TRBV5-6 to TRBJ2-7; 7 nucleotides line up with TRBD1. This CDR3 region has 17 residues. Germline V gene data show CDR1 as SGHDT and CDR2 as YYEEEE. Trimming at V came to 5 bases and at J to 3 bases, leaving 17 bases not matched to a gene. The CDR3: CASSFLGPTGVHYEQYF. The CDR3 DNA follows: TGTGCCAGCAGTTTCCTCGGCCCCACAGGGGTCCACTACGAGCAGTACTTC.

The V call is TRBV27, the J call TRBJ1-4, with a tentative D call TRBD1 (6 bases). The CDR3 is 15 residues long. From germline, CDR1 is MNHEY and CDR2 SMNVEV (reference sequence). Trimming pared 4 bases from V and 3 bases from J, leaving 12 bases between. The CDR3 DNA is TGTGCCAGCAGTTCCGCAGGGGCGGCTAATGAAAAACTGTTTTTT. This sequence encodes CASSSAGAANEKLFF.

The V and J genes are TRBV6-5 and TRBJ1-1; no definite D call. Between the trimmed V and J ends, which lost 1 base and 0 bases, there was a span of 6 bases. Germline-derived CDR1 and CDR2 are MNHEY and SVGAGI. The CDR3 totals 14 residues. The CDR3 sequence: CASSYWAMNTEAFF. CDR3 nucleotides: TGTGCCAGCAGTTACTGGGCAATGAACACTGAAGCTTTCTTT.

The chain links TRBV15 to TRBJ2-1; 10 nucleotides line up with TRBD2. The CDR3 totals 16 residues. Germline V gives CDR1 LNHNV, CDR2 YYDKDF (reference sequence). The V gene end was trimmed by 0 bases and the J gene end by 7 bases; junction bases not matched to a gene: 6. CDR3 bases: TGTGCCACCAGCAGAGACCGACTAGCGGGCAAAAATGAGCAGTTCTTC. Protein sequence: CATSRDRLAGKNEQFF.

The V call is TRBV11-2, the J call TRBJ1-3; D is possibly TRBD1 (5 bases). Trimming stripped 5 bases from V and 0 bases from J, with 11 bases between. This CDR3 has 15 amino acids. Per the germline V gene, CDR1 is SGHAT and CDR2 is FQNNGV. The CDR3 DNA reads TGTGCCAGCAGCGCCGGGGGACGCTCTGGAAACACCATATATTTT. Translated, it gives CASSAGGRSGNTIYF.

This clone showed up just a few times. The rearrangement joins TRBV11-2 to TRBJ1-3; 8 nucleotides line up with TRBD1. Losses at the gene ends were 5 bases for V and 4 bases for J; bases not matched to a gene: 16. Germline CDR1 SGHAT, CDR2 FQNNGV. The CDR3 runs to 18 residues. The CDR3 nucleotides read TGTGCCAGCAGCCCGGAGGACAGGGTTCTCCGGTCGGGAAACACCATATATTTT. The encoded protein is CASSPEDRVLRSGNTIYF.

The J gene is TRBJ1-1, the V gene TRBV6-5, with D possibly TRBD1 on 5 matching bases. This CDR3 is built from 16 residues. CDR1 and CDR2 (germline): MNHEY, SVGAGI. Trimming shortened V by 1 base and J by 4 bases, and 16 bases separated the two germline ends. The CDR3 region has the DNA TGTGCCAGCAGTTACTTTCCTGGCCGGGGGGGCACTGAAGCTTTCTTT. It is translated as CASSYFPGRGGTEAFF.

The chain uses TRBV5-4 and TRBJ1-1; 7 positions agree with TRBD1. Trimming took 0 bases from V and 8 from J; bases not matched to a gene: 10. Per germline, CDR1 SGHNT and CDR2 YYREEE (reference sequence). CDR3 length: 15 amino acids. CDR3 sequence reads: CASSLGALQGKEAFF. The CDR3 coding sequence is TGTGCCAGCAGCTTGGGGGCGCTACAGGGGAAGGAAGCTTTCTTT.

The J gene is TRBJ2-3, the V gene TRBV5-4, with 12 positions matching TRBD2. The length of the CDR3 is 17 residues. Trimming cost V 4 bases and J 7 bases; bases outside gene matches: 13. Germline lookup yields CDR1 SGHNT and CDR2 YYREEE (reference sequence). The CDR3 DNA sequence: TGTGCCAGCAGCCAGGACCCTTCTAGCGGGGGGGCCTATACGCAGTATTTT. Its protein product is CASSQDPSSGGAYTQYF.

The genes are TRBV7-2 and TRBJ2-2, with 8 nucleotides matching TRBD1. This CDR3 has 16 residues. Germline V gene lookup returns CDR1 SGHTA and CDR2 FQGNSA. With 6 bases clipped from V and 1 base from J, the junction kept 7 bases outside the gene matches. In DNA, the CDR3 is TGTGCCAGCAGAGCCCCCGGGACAGGGAACACCGGGGAGCTGTTTTTT. This gives the protein CASRAPGTGNTGELFF.

The chain carries TRBV12-5 and TRBJ1-5, with D unresolved. The V end was cut by 0 bases, the J end by 4 bases, with 19 bases between. CDR1 and CDR2 (germline): LGHNT, FRNRAP. This CDR3 contains 18 residues. CDR3 region: CASGLVRSAGQTNQPQHF. In DNA form, the CDR3 reads TGTGCTAGTGGTTTGGTACGTTCGGCGGGTCAGACAAATCAGCCCCAGCATTTT.

This rearrangement joins TRBV19 to TRBJ1-2; 10 positions agree with TRBD1. This CDR3 comprises 15 residues. The trim removed 5 bases at V and 8 bases at J, leaving 11 bases unmatched. The germline V gene encodes CDR1 LNHDA and CDR2 SQIVND (reference sequence). CDR3 in amino acids: CASSRRDRGPIGYTF. The CDR3 DNA follows: TGTGCCAGTAGTCGGCGGGACAGGGGCCCTATCGGCTACACCTTC. The full variable domain, in which reference TRBV19 and TRBJ1-2 provide the parts outside the CDR3, is DGGITQSPKYLFRKEGQNVTLSCEQNLNHDAMYWYRQDPGQGLRLIYYSQIVNDFQKGDIAEGYSVSREKKESFPLTVTSAQKNPTAFYLCASSRRDRGPIGYTFGSGTRLTVV.

The rearrangement links TRBV3-1 (or the pseudogene TRBV3-2) to TRBJ2-5, with 14 nucleotides matching TRBD2. Unmatched junction bases numbered 1, after V lost 3 bases and J lost 4 bases. Germline values: CDR1 LGHDT, CDR2 YNNKEL (reference sequence). This CDR3 has 15 amino acids. The CDR3 nucleotides are TGTGCCAGCAGCCAGACTAGCGGGGGGGCAGAGACCCAGTACTTC. It translates to CASSQTSGGAETQYF.

V usage is TRBV9 and J usage is TRBJ1-6, with D maybe TRBD1 (6 bases). The CDR3 runs 14 residues. Trimming cost V 2 bases and J 7 bases, with 10 bases left between them. The germline CDR1 and CDR2 sequences are SGDLS and YYNGEE. The CDR3 here is CASSVTQGNSPLHF. The CDR3 bases are TGTGCCAGCAGCGTTACACAGGGAAATTCACCCCTCCACTTT.

V usage is TRBV6-2 or TRBV6-3 and J usage is TRBJ2-7; 7 bases align to TRBD1. Trimming took 4 bases from V and 5 from J; bases not matched to a gene: 8. In germline, CDR1 is MNHEY, CDR2 SVGEGT. The CDR3 covers 14 residues. DNA of the CDR3: TGTGCCAGCAGTTCTCAGGGGGTGTCGGACGAGCAGTACTTC. Protein sequence: CASSSQGVSDEQYF.

The rearrangement joins TRBV18 to TRBJ2-2; D unresolved. The CDR3 is made up of 14 amino acids. Per the germline V gene, CDR1 is KGHSH and CDR2 is LQKENI. The ends were cut back, 6 bases at V and 0 bases at J, with 8 bases in the middle. The CDR3 DNA reads as TGTGCCAGCTCGACACTCGCGAACACCGGGGAGCTGTTTTTT. As protein: CASSTLANTGELFF. Supplemented by reference TRBV18 and TRBJ2-2, the full variable domain reads NAGVMQNPRHLVRRRGQEARLRCSPMKGHSHVYWYRQLPEEGLKFMVYLQKENIIDESGMPKERFSAEFPKEGPSILRIQQVVRGDSAAYFCASSTLANTGELFFGEGSRLTVL.

Regarding this clone: Different DNA sequences within this sample yield the same CDR3. The chain couples TRBV15 to TRBJ1-1, with D unclear. Germline CDR1 LNHNV, CDR2 YYDKDF (reference sequence). There are 13 residues in the CDR3. The V gene lost 0 bases and the J gene lost 1 base, with 3 bases spanning the gap. The CDR3 bases are TGTGCCACCAGCAGAGATCGGAACACTGAAGCTTTCTTT. The encoded protein is CATSRDRNTEAFF.

This chain connects TRBV24-1 to TRBJ2-7, with TRBD1 identical over 10 bases. CDR1 and CDR2 from the germline V gene are KGHDR and SFDVKD. This CDR3 has 15 residues. Losses at the gene ends were 7 bases for V and 3 bases for J; bases not matched to a gene: 8. The CDR3, as DNA: TGTGCCACCAGAAGGAAATGGACAGGGGGCTACGAGCAGTACTTC. Its translation is CATRRKWTGGYEQYF.

The chain couples TRBV18 to TRBJ2-7; no definite D call. V was pared by 6 bases and J by 2 bases, with 14 bases between. This CDR3 comprises 14 residues. CDR1 is KGHSH and CDR2 is LQKENI in the germline V gene. The CDR3 DNA follows: TGTGCCAGCTCGGGTGGGTCACAGACCTACGAGCAGTACTTC. This gives the protein CASSGGSQTYEQYF.

The CDR3 nucleotides read TGTGCCATCAGTGCCCTCCAGGGGGCAGAGGAGCCCCAGCATTTT. Translating gives CAISALQGAEEPQHF. The V gene is TRBV10-3, the J gene TRBJ1-5; 8 bases map to TRBD1. Unmatched junction bases numbered 10, after V lost 4 bases and J lost 8 bases. Germline V gives CDR1 ENHRY, CDR2 SYGVKD. The CDR3 is 15 residues long.

The V gene is TRBV11-2, the J gene TRBJ1-3; 8 nucleotides agree with TRBD1. CDR1 SGHAT and CDR2 FQNNGV come from the germline V gene. The V segment lost 5 bases and the J segment 3 bases; nucleotides outside the gene matches: 6. The CDR3 contains 15 residues. CDR3 sequence reads: CASSARGQGGNTIYF. CDR3 coding DNA: TGTGCCAGCAGCGCCAGAGGACAGGGTGGAAACACCATATATTTT.